This T cell receptor beta chain was sequenced in a study of shared clonotypes between healthy human individuals. Study at large: CD4 naive and memory got three plates each, CD8 naive two, CD8 memory one. The study's findings and limits: Despite large depth, rarefaction showed incomplete sorted-subset sequencing. Clonotypes shared by all four sorted-subset donors had higher generation probabilities than non-shared clonotypes.

As for this clone: Antigen unknown.

J was trimmed by 8 bases and V by 4 bases; bases with no gene match: 9. Germline V lookup: CDR1 SQVTM, CDR2 ANQGSEA. The CDR3 contains 15 residues. How the authors handled the data: Junction-only immunoSEQ data arrived without quality scores, meaning filtering differed. Assay used: immunoSEQ multiplex PCR; TCRdb lists only in-frame clones, some missing. V and J calls and clone size are as listed in that table; D and trimming were resolved from the DNA. The sample consists of more than 1.2 million clones, around 98.5% of them appearing once. This clonotype was sampled from a man aged 25 to 45 in good health. The source material was naive CD4+ T cells sorted from blood. As for subset: CD45RA+ positively selected. This sequence joins TRBV29-1 and TRBJ2-2; TRBD2 aligns across 11 bases. CDR3 DNA sequence: TGCAGCGTTGGGGATCTAGCGGGAGGCCCTGGGGAGCTGTTTTTT. This sequence encodes CSVGDLAGGPGELFF.